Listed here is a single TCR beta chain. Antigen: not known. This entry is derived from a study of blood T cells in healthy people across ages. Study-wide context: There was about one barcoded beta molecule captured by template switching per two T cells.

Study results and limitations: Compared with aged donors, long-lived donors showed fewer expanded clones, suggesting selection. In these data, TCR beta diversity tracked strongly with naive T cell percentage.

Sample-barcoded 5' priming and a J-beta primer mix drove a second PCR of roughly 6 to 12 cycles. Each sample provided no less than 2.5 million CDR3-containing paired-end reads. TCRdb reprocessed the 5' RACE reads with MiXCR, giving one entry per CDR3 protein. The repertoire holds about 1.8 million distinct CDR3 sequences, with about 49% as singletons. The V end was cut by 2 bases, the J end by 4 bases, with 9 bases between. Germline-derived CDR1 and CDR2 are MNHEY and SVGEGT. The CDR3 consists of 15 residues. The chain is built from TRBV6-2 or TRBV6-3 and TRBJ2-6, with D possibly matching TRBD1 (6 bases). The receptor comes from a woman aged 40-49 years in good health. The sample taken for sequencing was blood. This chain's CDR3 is CASSYEGVGANVLTF. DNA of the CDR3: TGTGCCAGCAGTTACGAGGGGGTCGGGGCCAACGTCCTGACTTTC.